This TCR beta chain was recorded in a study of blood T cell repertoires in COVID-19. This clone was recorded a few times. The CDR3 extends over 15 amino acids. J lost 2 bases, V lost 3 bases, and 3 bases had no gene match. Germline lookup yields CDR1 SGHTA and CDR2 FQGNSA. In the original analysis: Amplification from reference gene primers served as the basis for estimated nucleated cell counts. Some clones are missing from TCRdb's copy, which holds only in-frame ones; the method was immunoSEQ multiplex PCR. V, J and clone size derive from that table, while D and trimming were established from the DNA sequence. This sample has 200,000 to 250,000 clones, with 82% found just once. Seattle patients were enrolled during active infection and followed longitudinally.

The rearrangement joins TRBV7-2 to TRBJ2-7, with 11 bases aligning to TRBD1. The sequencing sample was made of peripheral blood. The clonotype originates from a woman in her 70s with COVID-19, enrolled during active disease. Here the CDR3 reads CASSFGTGGPYEQYF. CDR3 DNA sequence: TGTGCCAGCAGCTTCGGGACAGGGGGTCCCTACGAGCAGTACTTC.